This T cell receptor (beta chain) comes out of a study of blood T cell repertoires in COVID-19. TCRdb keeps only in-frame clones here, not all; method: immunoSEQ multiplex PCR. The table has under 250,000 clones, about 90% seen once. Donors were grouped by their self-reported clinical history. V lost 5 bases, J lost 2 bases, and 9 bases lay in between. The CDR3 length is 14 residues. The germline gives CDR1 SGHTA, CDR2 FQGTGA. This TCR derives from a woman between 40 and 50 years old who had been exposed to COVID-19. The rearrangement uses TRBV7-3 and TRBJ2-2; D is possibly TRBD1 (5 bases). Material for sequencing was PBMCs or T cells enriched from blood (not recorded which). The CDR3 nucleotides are TGTGCCAGCAGCATCGGACACAACACCGGGGAGCTGTTTTTT. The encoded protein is CASSIGHNTGELFF.